A single sample is the source of the 10 T cell receptor beta chains below, sequenced in a study of T cell responses to AZD1222 COVID-19 vaccine. Sequenced by immunoSEQ multiplex PCR; TCRdb stores in-frame clones only, minus some. Of about 120,000 clones listed, around 92% were seen once; the top ten hold 2.5% to 3%. The sample in question was peripheral blood, obtained on day 0 of AZD1222 vaccination. The receptors come from an adult in good health.

The V and J genes are TRBV28 and TRBJ1-5; 7 bases are shared with TRBD1. Trimming at V came to 5 bases and at J to 1 base, leaving 11 bases not matched to a gene. The CDR3 runs to 17 residues. CDR1 is MDHEN and CDR2 is SYDVKM in the germline V gene. CDR3 bases: TGTGCCAGCAGTCCAATCAGGGGGGAAGAGAGCAATCAGCCCCAGCATTTT. Translation: CASSPIRGEESNQPQHF.

The chain joins TRBV2 to TRBJ2-2, with 8 nucleotides matching TRBD1. Germline values: CDR1 SNHLY, CDR2 FYNNEI. With V trimmed by 9 bases and J by 2 bases, 5 bases remained unmatched. The CDR3 consists of 14 residues. This CDR3 is CARLGQGNTGELFF. For the CDR3, the DNA is TGTGCCAGACTTGGACAGGGAAACACCGGGGAGCTGTTTTTT.

This chain joins TRBV9 and TRBJ1-3; D is unresolved. V dropped 3 bases and J dropped 4 bases, with 8 bases sitting between them. Germline V CDR1 and CDR2: SGDLS, YYNGEE. CDR3 size: 13 residues. CDR3 DNA: TGTGCCAGCAGCGGAGGGATAGGAAACACCATATATTTT. Encoded protein: CASSGGIGNTIYF.

The chain uses TRBV4-1 and TRBJ1-5; no clear D gene. Germline assignment: CDR1 MGHRA and CDR2 YSYEKL. Deletions cut 1 base from V and 9 bases from J, with 7 bases between. This CDR3 has 12 residues. CDR3 DNA: TGCGCCAGCAGCCAAGTGGTCGGGCCCCAGCATTTT. This translates into CASSQVVGPQHF.

This rearrangement joins TRBV28 to TRBJ2-5; 7 nucleotides line up with TRBD2. This CDR3 region has 14 residues. The germline CDR1 and CDR2 sequences are MDHEN and SYDVKM. After removal of 7 bases from V and 1 base from J, the junction contained 6 bases not matched to a gene. CDR3 in DNA: TGTGCCAGCACTACCCTAGCGGCCCAAGAGACCCAGTACTTC. This sequence encodes CASTTLAAQETQYF.

V gene TRBV6-5 combines with J gene TRBJ1-1; D is ambiguous. With 0 bases removed from V and 4 bases from J, the gap between germline ends came to 9 bases. The CDR3 totals 14 residues. Germline assignment: CDR1 MNHEY and CDR2 SVGAGI. The CDR3 spells CASSYSGVGTEAFF. Here the CDR3 DNA reads TGTGCCAGCAGTTACTCTGGGGTCGGCACTGAAGCTTTCTTT.

The rearrangement joins TRBV27 to TRBJ2-1, with D perhaps assigned TRBD1 or TRBD2 (5 bases each). This CDR3 has 19 amino acids. Trimming took off 5 bases at V and 10 bases at J, with 33 bases between the two ends. Germline values: CDR1 MNHEY, CDR2 SMNVEV (reference sequence). The CDR3 DNA is TGTGCCAGCAGTCCACGGGGCAGGGCGGGTATTTCGGGCCTTGGGGAGCAGTTCTTC. Protein product: CASSPRGRAGISGLGEQFF.

V is TRBV2 and J is TRBJ2-6; D is perhaps TRBD2 (5 bases). CDR1 and CDR2 from the germline V gene are SNHLY and FYNNEI. This CDR3 comprises 17 residues. V lost 8 bases to trimming and J lost 0 bases, with 17 bases between them. The CDR3 sequence: CASQTREWGSGANVLTF. The CDR3 DNA follows: TGTGCCAGCCAGACTCGGGAATGGGGCTCTGGGGCCAACGTCCTGACTTTC.

The chain has TRBV25-1 and TRBJ1-3; D may be TRBD1 (6 bases). Deletions cut 6 bases from V and 0 bases from J, with 9 bases between. There are 14 residues in the CDR3. CDR1 and CDR2 from the germline V gene are MGHDK and SYGVNS. Written as DNA, the CDR3 is TGTGCCAGCAGGACGACAGGCTCTGGAAACACCATATATTTT. Amino acid sequence: CASRTTGSGNTIYF. Together with reference TRBV25-1 and TRBJ1-3, the CDR3 gives the full variable domain: EADIYQTPRYLVIGTGKKITLECSQTMGHDKMYWYQQDPGMELHLIHYSYGVNSTEKGDLSSESTVSRIRTEHFPLTLESARPSHTSQYLCASRTTGSGNTIYFGEGSWLTVV.

The chain carries TRBV5-6 and TRBJ2-7; tentatively, D is TRBD1 (6 bases). CDR3 length: 16 residues. Germline values: CDR1 SGHDT, CDR2 YYEEEE. With 0 bases removed from V and 3 bases from J, the gap between germline ends came to 16 bases. CDR3 nucleotide sequence: TGTGCCAGCAGCTTGGATCTCACAGGGCAACGCTACGAGCAGTACTTC. It codes for CASSLDLTGQRYEQYF.